This T cell receptor (beta chain) appears in the sequencing data of a study of blood T cells in healthy people across ages (dated by TCRdb to about 2015). About the investigation overall: In model experiments, template switching captured roughly one uniquely barcoded TCR beta cDNA molecule for every two T cells. To track age-related changes in TCR beta repertoire diversity, the study relied on deep sequencing normalized with unique cDNA molecular identifiers. The donors were split into four age groups: young (average 16 years), middle-aged (39), aged (more than 60) and long-lived (about 82). To avoid experimental bias, donors of different ages were spread randomly across the sequencing lanes. Using the same blood draw, the study looked at two additional independent replicas of 1 million unique cDNA reads for two donors, one aged 18 to 30 and the other aged 80 or older. What the authors observed across the whole study: The CMV infection status of donors was not known, potentially confounding age-related changes in expanded clonotypes. Because profiling used bulk unsorted PBMCs, naive and antigen-experienced compartments could not be compared conclusively. Compared with the aged group, the long-lived group had more naive CD4+ T cells, fewer expanded clones and increased TCR diversity, suggesting age selection. Observed TCR beta diversity correlated strongly with the percentage of naive T cells measured by flow cytometry. Estimates of total diversity from one million sequenced T cells were regarded as lower bounds and underestimates. Observed TCR beta diversity per million T cells fell roughly linearly with age, and a significant reduction was already apparent by age about 43.

For this clonotype: What this receptor recognizes is not known. No much larger clonotype is one base removed from it; base qualities were not supplied.

Systemically healthy Caucasian individuals from Russia, some 36 in total and aged roughly 6 to 95 years, were included as donors. About 9.6 milliliters of peripheral blood were collected from each donor into EDTA-treated Vacutainer tubes. Ficoll-Paque density-gradient centrifugation was used to isolate PBMCs, with at least 6.5 million per sample. Trizol reagent was used to extract total RNA from the PBMCs, yielding at least 5 micrograms per sample. The percentages of naive CD45RAhigh/CD27high T cells were determined by flow cytometry on a PBMC aliquot from every donor. Libraries were made using 5' RACE. Instrument used: Illumina HiSeq 2500. The second PCR ran for roughly 7 to 11 cycles and used a J-beta primer mix along with a sample-barcoded 5' primer. A template-switch 5' adaptor carrying 12 random nucleotides introduced a unique molecular identifier onto each TCR beta cDNA molecule. Each sample yielded at least 2.5 million CDR3-containing paired-end reads. First-strand cDNA synthesis was performed from all RNA using the Mint cDNA synthesis kit, with priming by a TRBC-specific oligonucleotide. Following uracil-DNA glycosylase treatment, a first 18-cycle PCR with universal primers M1SS and BC2_uni_R was performed on all cDNA. Per the source publication's procedure: Normalization of each sample was performed by random selection of 1 million high-quality reads, each carrying a distinct molecular identifier. Instead of being binned into consensus sequences, reads that shared molecular identifiers were thrown out. CDR3 identification, clonotype clustering and error correction used MiTCR with a Q25 quality threshold and the strictest error-elimination algorithm. Lower-bound total TCR beta diversity was estimated with a nonparametric unseen species model using Euler transformation. The public reads were reprocessed in TCRdb via fastp at Q25 and MiXCR, keeping in-frame beta chains. When rows share a CDR3 protein, they turn into one entry using the most common DNA and genes. The V and J calls reflect TCRdb's pipeline rather than the authors' work. A total of about 780,000 distinct CDR3 sequences appear in this sample, around half of them only once. The ten top clones hold 15% to 20% of the sample.

CDR1 and CDR2 are read off the germline V gene as MDHEN and SYDVKM. The CDR3, cysteine through phenylalanine, is 13 amino acids long. Only the CDR3 part of the read is kept: 39 bases, read in frame from the first base. The trim is 1 base for V and 8 bases for J, with a gap of 9 bases between the germline ends. Material for sequencing was blood. This sequence uses TRBV28 and TRBJ2-4, with no confident D gene call. The sequence was obtained from an elderly man in good health. The CDR3 here reads CASSLSSRYIQYF. The DNA sequence is TGTGCCAGCAGTTTATCATCCCGGTACATTCAGTACTTC.